This T cell receptor beta chain was identified during a study of cytomegalovirus exposure and HLA in healthy donors. This PCR relied on a set of 60 Vbeta primers and 13 Jbeta primers. Original processing methods: Among the unique TCR beta chains that a later analysis counted, 80 million to 100 million in all, roughly 11 million were shared. Assay used: immunoSEQ multiplex PCR; TCRdb lists only in-frame clones, some missing. V and J calls and clone size come straight from that table; D and trimming were deduced from the DNA. The sample lists 160,000 or so clones, 60% to 80% occurring once. The CDR3 sequence is 14 residues long. Trimming at V came to 8 bases and at J to 1 base, leaving 3 bases not matched to a gene. CDR1 is SGHTA, CDR2 FQGNSA, per germline. Findings and caveats of the study: Certain indistinguishable V segments, among them TRBV6-2 and TRBV6-3, were excluded. Most observed TCR sequences were rare, whereas some public TCRs were detected in many donors.

Donors showed nominal health when sampled, although they likely had unrecorded immune exposures. This clone has only one observation. Its specificity is unknown. The TCR originated in a middle-aged man in good health and CMV-seropositive. The rearrangement joins TRBV7-2 to TRBJ2-5; 11 nucleotides line up with TRBD2. The sequenced material came from PBMCs. CDR3 nucleotides: TGTGCCAGCGGACTAGCGGGTCTCCAAGAGACCCAGTACTTC. Its protein product is CASGLAGLQETQYF.